This TCR beta chain was recorded in a study of cytotoxic CD8 clonotypes in ibrutinib-treated CLL. Clones were sequenced by immunoSEQ multiplex PCR, and TCRdb holds only the in-frame ones, with some missing. The sample has around 310,000 clones, almost 80% seen once. The receptor was isolated from a human donor with chronic lymphocytic leukemia. The material sequenced was PBMCs, taken before ibrutinib treatment.

CDR3 sequence: CASSLTASTDTQYF. The CDR3, as DNA: TGTGCCAGCAGTTTGACCGCTAGCACAGATACGCAGTATTTT. The gene calls are TRBV6-6 and TRBJ2-3; D gene uncertain. Germline CDR1 reads MNHNY; CDR2 reads SVGAGI (reference sequence). The CDR3 extends over 14 amino acids. Trimming pared 4 bases from V and 0 bases from J, leaving 8 bases between.